This TCR beta chain was sequenced for a study of blood T cells in healthy people across ages. The CDR3 is 15 amino acids. Deletions cut 2 bases from V and 3 bases from J, with 15 bases between. Germline V gives CDR1 SGDLS, CDR2 YYNGEE. Concerning this clonotype itself: The antigen is unknown.

Findings of the study overall: The study found more naive CD4+ cells and higher diversity in long-lived than aged donors.

It was with a sample-barcoded 5' primer and a J-beta primer mix that a second PCR of about 6 to 12 cycles was run. All samples gave at least 2.5 million CDR3-containing paired-end reads. TCRdb analysed the 5' RACE reads with MiXCR anew, one entry per CDR3 protein. This repertoire shows around 1.7 million distinct CDR3 sequences, about 30% found once; its top ten account for 7.7%. The chain employs TRBV9 and TRBJ2-7; D is unclear. Sequencing used blood. The TCR originated in a woman in her twenties or thirties in good health. The CDR3 region is CASSVGPASDYEQYF. In DNA form, the CDR3 reads TGTGCCAGCAGCGTTGGGCCAGCGAGCGACTACGAGCAGTACTTC.